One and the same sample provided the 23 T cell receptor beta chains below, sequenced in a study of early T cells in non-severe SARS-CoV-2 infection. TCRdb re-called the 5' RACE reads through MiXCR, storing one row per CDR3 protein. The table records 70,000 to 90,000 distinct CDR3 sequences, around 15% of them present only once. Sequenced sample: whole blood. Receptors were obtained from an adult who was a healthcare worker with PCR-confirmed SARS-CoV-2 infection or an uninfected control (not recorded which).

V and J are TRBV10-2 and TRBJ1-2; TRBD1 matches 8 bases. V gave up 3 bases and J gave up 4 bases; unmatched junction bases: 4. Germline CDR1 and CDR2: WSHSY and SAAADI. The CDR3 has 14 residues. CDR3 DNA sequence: TGCGCCAGCAGTGATGGCAGGGGGCCCTATGGCTACACCTTC. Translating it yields CASSDGRGPYGYTF.

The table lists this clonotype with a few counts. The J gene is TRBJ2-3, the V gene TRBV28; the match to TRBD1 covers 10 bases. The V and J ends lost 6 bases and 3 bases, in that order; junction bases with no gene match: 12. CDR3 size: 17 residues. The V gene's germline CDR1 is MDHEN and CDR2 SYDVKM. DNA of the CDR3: TGTGCCAGCAGCAGAGGGACAGGGGCCCGAAATACAGATACGCAGTATTTT. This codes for CASSRGTGARNTDTQYF.

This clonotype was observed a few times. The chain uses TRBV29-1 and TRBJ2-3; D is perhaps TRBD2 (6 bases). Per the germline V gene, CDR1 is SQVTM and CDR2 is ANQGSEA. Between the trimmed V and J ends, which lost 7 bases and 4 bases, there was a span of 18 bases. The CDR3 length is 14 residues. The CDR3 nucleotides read TGCAGCGGGGGGGACCCGCGTAGGGCAGATACGCAGTATTTT. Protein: CSGGDPRRADTQYF.

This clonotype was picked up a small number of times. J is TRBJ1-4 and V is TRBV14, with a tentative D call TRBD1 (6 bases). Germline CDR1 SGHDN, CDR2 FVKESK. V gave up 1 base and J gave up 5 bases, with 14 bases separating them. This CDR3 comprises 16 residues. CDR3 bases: TGTGCCAGCAGCCAAGGAAGGGTCGACAGGAATGAAAAACTGTTTTTT. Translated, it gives CASSQGRVDRNEKLFF. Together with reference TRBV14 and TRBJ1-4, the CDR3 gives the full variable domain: EAGVTQFPSHSVIEKGQTVTLRCDPISGHDNLYWYRRVMGKEIKFLLHFVKESKQDESGMPNNRFLAERTGGTYSTLKVQPAELEDSGVYFCASSQGRVDRNEKLFFGSGTQLSVL.

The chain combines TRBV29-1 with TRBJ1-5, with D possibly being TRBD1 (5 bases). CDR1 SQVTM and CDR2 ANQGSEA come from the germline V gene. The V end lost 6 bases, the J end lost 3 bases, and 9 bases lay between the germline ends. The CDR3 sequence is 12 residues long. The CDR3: CSVQENNQPQHF. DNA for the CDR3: TGCAGCGTACAGGAGAACAATCAGCCCCAGCATTTT.

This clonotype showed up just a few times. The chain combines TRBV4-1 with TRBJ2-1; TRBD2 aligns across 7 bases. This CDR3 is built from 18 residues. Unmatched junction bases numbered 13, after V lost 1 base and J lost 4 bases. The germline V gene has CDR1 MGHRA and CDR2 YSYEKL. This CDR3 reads CASSQGWGRLADYNEQFF. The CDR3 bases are TGCGCCAGCAGCCAAGGCTGGGGTCGGCTAGCGGATTACAATGAGCAGTTCTTC.

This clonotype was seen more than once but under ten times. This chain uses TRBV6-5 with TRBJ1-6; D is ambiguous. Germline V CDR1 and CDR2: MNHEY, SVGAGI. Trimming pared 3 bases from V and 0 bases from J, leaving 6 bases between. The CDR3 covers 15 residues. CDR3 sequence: CASSYEGSYNSPLHF. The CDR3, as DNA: TGTGCCAGCAGTTATGAGGGCTCCTATAATTCACCCCTCCACTTT.

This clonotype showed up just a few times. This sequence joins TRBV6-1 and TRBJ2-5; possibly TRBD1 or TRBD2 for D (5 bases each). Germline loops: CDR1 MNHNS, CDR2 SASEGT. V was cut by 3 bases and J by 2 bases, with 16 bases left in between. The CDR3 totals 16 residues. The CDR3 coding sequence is TGTGCCAGCAGTGAGAGAAAACGGGGCCCACAAGAGACCCAGTACTTC. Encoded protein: CASSERKRGPQETQYF.

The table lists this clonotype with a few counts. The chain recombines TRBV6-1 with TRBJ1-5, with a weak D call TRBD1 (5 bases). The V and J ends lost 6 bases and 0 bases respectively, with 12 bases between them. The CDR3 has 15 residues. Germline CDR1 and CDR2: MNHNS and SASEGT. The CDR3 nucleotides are TGTGCCAGCAGCGCGAGAGGGGATAGCAATCAGCCCCAGCATTTT. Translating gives CASSARGDSNQPQHF.

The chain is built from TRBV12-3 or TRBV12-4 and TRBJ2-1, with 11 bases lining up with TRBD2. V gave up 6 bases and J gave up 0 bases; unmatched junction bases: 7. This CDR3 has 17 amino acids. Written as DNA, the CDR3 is TGTGCCAGCAGCGAACCTAGCGGGAGGAGCTCCTACAATGAGCAGTTCTTC. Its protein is CASSEPSGRSSYNEQFF.

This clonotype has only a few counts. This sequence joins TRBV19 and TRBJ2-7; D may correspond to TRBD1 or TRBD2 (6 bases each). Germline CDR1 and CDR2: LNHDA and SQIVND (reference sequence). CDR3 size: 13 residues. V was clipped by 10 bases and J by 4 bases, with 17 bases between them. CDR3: CATRDSRGYEQYF. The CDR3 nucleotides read TGTGCCACCCGGGACTCGAGGGGGTACGAGCAGTACTTC.

CDR3: CASSQVGTGVSYGYTF. DNA of the CDR3: TGTGCCAGCAGCCAAGTTGGGACAGGGGTTTCTTATGGCTACACCTTC. This rearrangement joins TRBV4-2 to TRBJ1-2, with 10 bases fitting TRBD1. Germline V gene data show CDR1 as LGHNA and CDR2 as YNFKEQ. CDR3 length equals 16 residues. After removal of 1 base from V and 5 bases from J, the junction contained 7 bases not matched to a gene.

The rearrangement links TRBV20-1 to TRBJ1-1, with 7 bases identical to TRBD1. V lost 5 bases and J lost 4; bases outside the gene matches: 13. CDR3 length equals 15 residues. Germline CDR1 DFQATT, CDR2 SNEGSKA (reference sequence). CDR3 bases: TGCAGTGCTGTACCCCCGACAGGGTGGTTCACTGAAGCTTTCTTT. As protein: CSAVPPTGWFTEAFF.

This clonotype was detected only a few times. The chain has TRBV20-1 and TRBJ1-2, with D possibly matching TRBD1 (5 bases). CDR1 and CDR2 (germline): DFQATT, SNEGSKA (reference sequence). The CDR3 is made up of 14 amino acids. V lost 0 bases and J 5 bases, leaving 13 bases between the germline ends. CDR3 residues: CSARDSSGSYGYTF. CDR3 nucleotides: TGCAGTGCTAGAGATTCATCAGGGTCGTATGGCTACACCTTC.

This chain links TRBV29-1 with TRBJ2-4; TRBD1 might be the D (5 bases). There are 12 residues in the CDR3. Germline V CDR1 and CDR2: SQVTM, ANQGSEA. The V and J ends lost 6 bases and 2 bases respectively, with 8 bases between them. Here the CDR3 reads CSVKGTKNIQYF. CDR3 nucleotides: TGCAGCGTAAAGGGGACCAAAAACATTCAGTACTTC.

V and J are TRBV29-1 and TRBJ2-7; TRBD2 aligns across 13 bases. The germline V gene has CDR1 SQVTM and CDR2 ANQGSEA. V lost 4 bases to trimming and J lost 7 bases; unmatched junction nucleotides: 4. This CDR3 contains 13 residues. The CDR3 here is CSVVQGLAGEQYF. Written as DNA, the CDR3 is TGCAGCGTTGTCCAGGGACTAGCGGGAGAGCAGTACTTC.

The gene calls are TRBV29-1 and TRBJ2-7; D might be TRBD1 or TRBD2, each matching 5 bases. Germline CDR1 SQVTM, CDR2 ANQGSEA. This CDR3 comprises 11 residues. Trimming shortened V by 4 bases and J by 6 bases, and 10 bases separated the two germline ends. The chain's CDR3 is CSVGLGVEQYF. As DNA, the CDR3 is TGCAGCGTTGGGTTGGGGGTCGAGCAGTACTTC.

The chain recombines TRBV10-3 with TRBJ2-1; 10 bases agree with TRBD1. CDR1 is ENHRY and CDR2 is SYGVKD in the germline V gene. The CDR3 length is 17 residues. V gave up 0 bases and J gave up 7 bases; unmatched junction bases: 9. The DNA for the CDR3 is TGTGCCATCAGTGAGTCGTTGGGGACAGGGGTCAGAAATGAGCAGTTCTTC. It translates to CAISESLGTGVRNEQFF.

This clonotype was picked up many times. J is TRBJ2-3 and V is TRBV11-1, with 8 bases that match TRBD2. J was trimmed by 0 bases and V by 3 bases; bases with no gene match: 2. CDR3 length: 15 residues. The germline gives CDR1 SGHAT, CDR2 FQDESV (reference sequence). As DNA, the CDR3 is TGTGCCAGCAGCTTTAGCGGGGCTAGCACAGATACGCAGTATTTT. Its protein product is CASSFSGASTDTQYF. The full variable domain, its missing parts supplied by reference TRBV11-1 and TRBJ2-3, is EAEVAQSPRYKITEKSQAVAFWCDPISGHATLYWYRQILGQGPELLVQFQDESVVDDSQLPKDRFSAERLKGVDSTLKIQPAELGDSAMYLCASSFSGASTDTQYFGPGTRLTVL.

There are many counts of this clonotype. The CDR3 is CASSALQGRNSPLHF. The CDR3 coding sequence is TGTGCCAGCAGCGCACTACAGGGAAGGAATTCACCCCTCCACTTT. The V and J genes are TRBV9 and TRBJ1-6; D may be TRBD1 (6 bases). V was clipped by 3 bases and J by 7 bases, with 14 bases between them. The CDR3 contains 15 residues. Per the germline V gene, CDR1 is SGDLS and CDR2 is YYNGEE.

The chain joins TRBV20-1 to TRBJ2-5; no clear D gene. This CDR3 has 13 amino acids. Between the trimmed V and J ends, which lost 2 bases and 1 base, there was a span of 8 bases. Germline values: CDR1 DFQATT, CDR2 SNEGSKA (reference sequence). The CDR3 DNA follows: TGCAGTGCTAGAATGCTCTTCCAAGAGACCCAGTACTTC. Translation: CSARMLFQETQYF.

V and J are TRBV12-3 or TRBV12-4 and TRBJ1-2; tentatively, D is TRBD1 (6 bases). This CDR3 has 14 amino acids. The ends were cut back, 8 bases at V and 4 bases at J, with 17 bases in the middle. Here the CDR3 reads CASGTHGGSYGYTF. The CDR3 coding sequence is TGTGCCAGCGGTACTCATGGGGGCAGCTATGGCTACACCTTC.

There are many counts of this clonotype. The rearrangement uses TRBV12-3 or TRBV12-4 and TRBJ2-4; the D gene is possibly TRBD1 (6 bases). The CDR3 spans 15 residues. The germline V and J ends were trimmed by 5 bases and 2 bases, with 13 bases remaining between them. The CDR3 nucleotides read TGTGCCAGCAGTCCGATGGACAGTTCCAAAAACATTCAGTACTTC. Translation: CASSPMDSSKNIQYF.